The 18 T cell receptor beta chains below come from one sample, sequenced in a study of cytotoxic CD8 clonotypes in ibrutinib-treated CLL. The data were produced by immunoSEQ multiplex PCR, yet TCRdb's version contains in-frame clones alone and is incomplete. Of 70,000 to 85,000 clones in the sample, around 82% are singletons; the top ten hold under 8.5%. Material: PBMCs, obtained at disease progression, from a patient treated with ibrutinib. The source of these receptors is a human donor with chronic lymphocytic leukemia.

V and J are TRBV10-3 and TRBJ2-3; weak D call: TRBD1 (5 bases). Trimming cost V 2 bases and J 0 bases, with 9 bases left between them. The CDR3 covers 15 residues. Germline-derived CDR1 and CDR2 are ENHRY and SYGVKD. The CDR3 region is CAISELRASTDTQYF. CDR3 nucleotides: TGTGCCATCAGTGAGCTCAGGGCTAGCACAGATACGCAGTATTTT.

This clone was detected only once. The chain links TRBV7-2 to TRBJ2-5; 14 bases match TRBD2. The CDR3 extends over 16 amino acids. CDR1 and CDR2 from the germline V gene are SGHTA and FQGNSA. V gave up 4 bases and J gave up 5 bases; unmatched junction bases: 6. The chain's CDR3 is CASSSGTSGGGETQYF. Written as DNA, the CDR3 is TGTGCCAGCAGCTCTGGGACTAGCGGGGGTGGGGAGACCCAGTACTTC. Variable domain in full (rest from reference TRBV7-2 and TRBJ2-5): GAGVSQSPSNKVTEKGKDVELRCDPISGHTALYWYRQSLGQGLEFLIYFQGNSAPDKSGLPSDRFSAERTGGSVSTLTIQRTQQEDSAVYLCASSSGTSGGGETQYFGPGTRLLVL.

With regard to this clone: The junction departs from the called germline gene at one end, perhaps through a read error. The rearrangement uses TRBV19 and TRBJ1-2; D gene uncertain. The CDR3 is 12 residues long. Germline V CDR1 and CDR2: LNHDA, SQIVND (reference sequence). Here the CDR3 reads CASSIGGSGFTF. The DNA for the CDR3 is TGTGCCAGTAGTATTGGCGGGAGCGGCTTCACCTTC.

The J gene is TRBJ2-3, the V gene TRBV5-1, with a tentative D call TRBD1 (6 bases). CDR3 length: 13 residues. Trimming pared 2 bases from V and 4 bases from J, leaving 8 bases between. The germline gives CDR1 SGHRS, CDR2 YFSETQ. CDR3 sequence reads: CASSFQGPDTQYF. CDR3 DNA: TGCGCCAGCAGCTTCCAGGGGCCAGATACGCAGTATTTT.

The V call is TRBV5-1, the J call TRBJ2-2; TRBD1 agrees at 9 bases. The germline gives CDR1 SGHRS, CDR2 YFSETQ. CDR3 length: 17 residues. The junction had 8 bases not matched to a gene; V was cut back by 4 bases and J by 1 base. In nucleotides, the CDR3 is TGCGCCAGCAGCGTCGCTCCGGGACAGGGGAACACCGGGGAGCTGTTTTTT. Encoded protein: CASSVAPGQGNTGELFF. Full variable domain (rest looked up from reference TRBV5-1 and TRBJ2-2): KAGVTQTPRYLIKTRGQQVTLSCSPISGHRSVSWYQQTPGQGLQFLFEYFSETQRNKGNFPGRFSGRQFSNSRSEMNVSTLELGDSALYLCASSVAPGQGNTGELFFGEGSRLTVL.

This sequence joins TRBV4-2 and TRBJ2-7; unclear D gene. Trimming removed 0 bases from V and 2 bases from J, with 8 bases in between. This CDR3 has 14 residues. The germline CDR1 and CDR2 sequences are LGHNA and YNFKEQ. In DNA form, the CDR3 reads TGTGCCAGCAGCCAAGATAAGAGAGCCTACGAGCAGTACTTC. Translation: CASSQDKRAYEQYF.

CDR3 coding DNA: TGTGCCTGGAGTCGACTTACAGGGAATGGCTACAATGAGCAGTTCTTC. This translates into CAWSRLTGNGYNEQFF. The chain employs TRBV30 and TRBJ2-1; perhaps TRBD1 as D (6 bases). The CDR3 totals 16 residues. The V end was cut by 2 bases, the J end by 3 bases, with 17 bases between. Germline V gives CDR1 GTSNPN, CDR2 SVGIG (reference sequence).

The chain recombines TRBV9 with TRBJ2-3; D is undetermined. CDR1 SGDLS and CDR2 YYNGEE come from the germline V gene. This CDR3 comprises 13 residues. V was trimmed by 2 bases and J by 6 bases, leaving 10 bases between them. The CDR3 coding sequence is TGTGCCAGCAGCGTGGGTGTCGTCGATACGCAGTATTTT. Residues: CASSVGVVDTQYF.

This chain joins TRBV29-1 and TRBJ1-1, with 7 bases aligning to TRBD1. V lost 6 bases and J lost 4; bases outside the gene matches: 5. Germline V gene sequence: CDR1 SQVTM, CDR2 ANQGSEA. The CDR3 runs to 12 residues. CDR3 protein: CSVTGFGTEAFF. The CDR3 DNA reads as TGCAGCGTGACAGGGTTTGGCACTGAAGCTTTCTTT. The whole variable domain, remainder taken from reference TRBV29-1 and TRBJ1-1, is SAVISQKPSRDICQRGTSLTIQCQVDSQVTMMFWYRQQPGQSLTLIATANQGSEATYESGFVIDKFPISRPNLTFSTLTVSNMSPEDSSIYLCSVTGFGTEAFFGQGTRLTVV.

The chain carries TRBV10-3 and TRBJ1-2, with D possibly TRBD1 on 5 matching bases. V lost 7 bases and J 5 bases, leaving 14 bases between the germline ends. CDR3 length: 13 amino acids. Germline CDR1 and CDR2: ENHRY and SYGVKD. CDR3 sequence (DNA): TGTGCCATCACAACGGGGGAGTTTTATGGCTACACCTTC. This gives the protein CAITTGEFYGYTF.

This chain uses TRBV9 with TRBJ1-2, with D perhaps TRBD1 (5 bases). This CDR3 comprises 17 residues. Germline V lookup: CDR1 SGDLS, CDR2 YYNGEE. The V end lost 3 bases, the J end lost 4 bases, and 22 bases lay between the germline ends. Here the CDR3 reads CASSAPTGTASGYGYTF. The CDR3 DNA follows: TGTGCCAGCAGCGCCCCCACCGGGACGGCGTCGGGCTATGGCTACACCTTC.

The chain recombines TRBV28 with TRBJ2-3; 9 nucleotides match TRBD2. The germline V gene has CDR1 MDHEN and CDR2 SYDVKM. J gave up 5 bases and V 3 bases, and 12 bases lay outside the gene matches. The CDR3 extends over 17 amino acids. CDR3 nucleotide sequence: TGTGCCAGCAGTTTCCTAACCGGCGGGGGGGCGGAAGATACGCAGTATTTT. Translation: CASSFLTGGGAEDTQYF.

This clone appeared a few times. V gene TRBV14 combines with J gene TRBJ2-7; D is undetermined. Per germline, CDR1 SGHDN and CDR2 FVKESK. V was pared by 3 bases and J by 8 bases, with 11 bases between. This CDR3 region has 12 residues. CDR3 DNA sequence: TGTGCCAGCAGCCATCCCCCCCGGCAGCAGTACTTC. It codes for CASSHPPRQQYF.

V and J are TRBV14 and TRBJ2-7; possibly TRBD2 for D (5 bases). Trimming removed 4 bases at V and 7 bases at J, with 11 bases between. This CDR3 contains 12 residues. From germline, CDR1 is SGHDN and CDR2 FVKESK. DNA for the CDR3: TGTGCCAGCAGCCCCGCGAGGAGGGAGCAGTACTTC. Translating gives CASSPARREQYF. Full variable domain (remainder filled in from reference TRBV14 and TRBJ2-7): EAGVTQFPSHSVIEKGQTVTLRCDPISGHDNLYWYRRVMGKEIKFLLHFVKESKQDESGMPNNRFLAERTGGTYSTLKVQPAELEDSGVYFCASSPARREQYFGPGTRLTVT.

The rearrangement joins TRBV23-1 to TRBJ2-3; no definite D call. TRBV23-1 is flagged as an ORF with uncertain function. Trimming removed 0 bases at V and 1 base at J, with 11 bases between. The CDR3 loop spans 16 amino acids. The CDR3 DNA follows: TGCGCCAGCAGTCAATCGAGAGTTAAGGGCACAGATACGCAGTATTTT. It yields the protein CASSQSRVKGTDTQYF.

J is TRBJ1-4 and V is TRBV19; 7 nucleotides align to TRBD1. Trimming cost V 6 bases and J 5 bases; bases outside gene matches: 3. This CDR3 is 13 amino acids long. The V gene's germline CDR1 is LNHDA and CDR2 SQIVND (reference sequence). CDR3: CASRSTGNEKLFF. The CDR3 DNA reads TGTGCCAGTAGATCGACAGGGAATGAAAAACTGTTTTTT.

Here the CDR3 reads CASSHRTSGHRELFF. In DNA form, the CDR3 reads TGTGCCAGCAGCCACCGGACTAGTGGCCACCGGGAGCTGTTTTTT. The genes are TRBV11-2 and TRBJ2-2; 7 positions match TRBD2. CDR1 is SGHAT and CDR2 is FQNNGV in the germline V gene. V trimming: 5 bases; J trimming: 9 bases; junction bases outside the gene matches: 12. The CDR3 extends over 15 amino acids.

The gene calls are TRBV18 and TRBJ1-4; 7 bases are a match to TRBD1. V lost 2 bases to trimming and J lost 8 bases; unmatched junction nucleotides: 5. CDR1 and CDR2 from the germline V gene are KGHSH and LQKENI. The CDR3 is 14 residues long. The CDR3 DNA sequence: TGTGCCAGCTCACCAGGGACAGATAGGGAAAAACTGTTTTTT. Protein sequence: CASSPGTDREKLFF.